This T cell receptor (beta chain) comes out of a study of read filtering for tumor transcriptome and immune sequencing. The CDR3 length is 14 residues. Germline CDR1 and CDR2: SGHDN and FVKESK. V dropped 2 bases and J dropped 6 bases, with 14 bases sitting between them. This library used 300 to 500 ng RNA and molecular barcoded adaptors spanning alpha/delta and beta/gamma chains. TCRdb passed the reads through MiXCR, listing each CDR3 protein once. This table holds roughly 6,000 distinct CDR3 sequences, less than 25% found once. The receptor was isolated from a donor aged 40 or older with multiple myeloma. Sequenced material: a population of CD138-negative cells sorted from bone marrow. J is TRBJ2-7 and V is TRBV14; the D gene could be TRBD1 or TRBD2 (5 bases each). CDR3 in amino acids: CASSQPGLEVEQYF. The CDR3, as DNA: TGTGCCAGCAGCCAACCGGGGCTGGAAGTCGAGCAGTACTTC.